This T cell receptor beta chain emerged from a study of CD8 T cells in ankylosing spondylitis. Study results and limitations: Earlier authors reported some of these motif variants in reactive arthritis synovial fluid and blood. Significant enrichment of disease-linked clones was reported in matched ankylosing spondylitis synovial fluid. Blood from ankylosing spondylitis patients appeared to carry a characteristic roughly eight-variant TCR beta motif. Those disease-linked clones were CD8+; they were also relatively rare in peripheral blood.

Germline V gene lookup returns CDR1 MNHEY and CDR2 SVGAGI. The CDR3 is 13 amino acids. Trimming removed 0 bases from V and 5 bases from J, with 7 bases in between. The authors made TCR beta libraries by quantitative 5'-RACE with molecular barcodes. TCRdb passed the 5' RACE reads through MiXCR, listing each CDR3 protein once. The sample carries about 130,000 distinct CDR3 sequences, 17% recorded once. This clonotype has a handful of counts. Its antigen remains unidentified. This clonotype was sampled from a male donor with ankylosing spondylitis. Sequenced material: blood, either unsorted or a sorted T cell fraction (not recorded which). The chain employs TRBV6-5 and TRBJ1-1, with D hard to call. The CDR3: CASSYSGKTEAFF. CDR3 sequence (DNA): TGTGCCAGCAGTTACTCAGGGAAGACTGAAGCTTTCTTT.